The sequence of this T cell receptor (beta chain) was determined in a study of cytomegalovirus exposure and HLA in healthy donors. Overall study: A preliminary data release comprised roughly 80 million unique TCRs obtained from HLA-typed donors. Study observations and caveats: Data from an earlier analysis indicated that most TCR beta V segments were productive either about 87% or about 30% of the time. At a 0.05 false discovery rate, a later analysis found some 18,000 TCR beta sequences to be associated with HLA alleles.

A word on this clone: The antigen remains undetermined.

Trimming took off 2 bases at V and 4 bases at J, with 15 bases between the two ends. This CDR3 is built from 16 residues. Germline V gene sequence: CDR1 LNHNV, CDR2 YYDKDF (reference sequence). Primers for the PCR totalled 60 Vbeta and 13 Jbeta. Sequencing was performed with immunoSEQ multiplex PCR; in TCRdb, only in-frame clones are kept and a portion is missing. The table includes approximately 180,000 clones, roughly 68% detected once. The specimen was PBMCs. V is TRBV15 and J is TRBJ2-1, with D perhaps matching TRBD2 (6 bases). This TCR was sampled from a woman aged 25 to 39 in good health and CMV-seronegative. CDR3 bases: TGTGCCACCAGCAGACTGACAACTAGCCGGTACAATGAGCAGTTCTTC. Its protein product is CATSRLTTSRYNEQFF.